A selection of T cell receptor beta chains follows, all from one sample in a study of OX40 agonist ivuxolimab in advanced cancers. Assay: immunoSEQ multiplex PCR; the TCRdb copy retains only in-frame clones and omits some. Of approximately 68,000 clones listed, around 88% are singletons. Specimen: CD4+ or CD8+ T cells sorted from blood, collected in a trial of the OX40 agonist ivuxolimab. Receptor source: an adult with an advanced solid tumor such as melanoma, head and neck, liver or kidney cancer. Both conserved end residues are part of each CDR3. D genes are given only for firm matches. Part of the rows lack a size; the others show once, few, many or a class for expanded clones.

CDR3nt: TGCAGCGTTGAAGATGTGGTAGGGACCGGGGCCAACGTCCTGACTTTC
CDR3aa: CSVEDVVGTGANVLTF
d_gene: NA
j_gene: TRBJ2-6
abundance: NA
v_gene: TRBV29-1

CDR3nt: TGCAGCGTTGCCCTCTGGTATACATCACGGGACGAGAACACTGAAGCTTTCTTT
CDR3aa: CSVALWYTSRDENTEAFF
d_gene: NA
j_gene: TRBJ1-1
abundance: few
v_gene: TRBV29-1

CDR3nt: TGCGCCAGCAGCCTCCTTGGGTTAAACAATGAGCAGTTCTTC
CDR3aa: CASSLLGLNNEQFF
d_gene: NA
j_gene: TRBJ2-1
abundance: NA
v_gene: TRBV4-1

CDR3nt: TGTGCCAGCAGCTCCGAGACTAGCTCCTACAATGAGCAGTTCTTC
CDR3aa: CASSSETSSYNEQFF
d_gene: NA
j_gene: TRBJ2-1
abundance: NA
v_gene: TRBV28

CDR3nt: TGTGCCAGCTCCCCGGACAGGGTAGGAGCTTTCTTT
CDR3aa: CASSPDRVGAFF
d_gene: TRBD1
j_gene: TRBJ1-1
abundance: NA
v_gene: TRBV18

CDR3nt: TGTGCCAGCAGTTTAAAGGAGGGGCGAGCTTTCTTT
CDR3aa: CASSLKEGRAFF
d_gene: NA
j_gene: TRBJ1-1
abundance: NA
v_gene: TRBV28

CDR3nt: TGTGCCAGCAGCTCTAGCGTCAGCACAGATACGCAGTATTTT
CDR3aa: CASSSSVSTDTQYF
d_gene: NA
j_gene: TRBJ2-3
abundance: NA
v_gene: TRBV5-4

CDR3nt: TGTGCCGGCGGGCGGAGGGAGCAGTACTTC
CDR3aa: CAGGRREQYF
d_gene: NA
j_gene: TRBJ2-7
abundance: NA
v_gene: TRBV6-5

CDR3nt: TGTGCCAGCAGTCGTCGGGGGACTCGTCAGCCCCAGCATTTT
CDR3aa: CASSRRGTRQPQHF
d_gene: NA
j_gene: TRBJ1-5
abundance: NA
v_gene: TRBV28

CDR3nt: TGTGCCAGCAGGAGGACAGGGATGTCGGGGAACTACGAGCAGTACTTC
CDR3aa: CASRRTGMSGNYEQYF
d_gene: TRBD1
j_gene: TRBJ2-7
abundance: NA
v_gene: TRBV6-6

CDR3nt: TGTGCCAGCAGCACCGACCTGGGACAGGGGGCGCCTCGTGGTGGCTACACCTTC
CDR3aa: CASSTDLGQGAPRGGYTF
d_gene: TRBD1
j_gene: TRBJ1-2
abundance: NA
v_gene: TRBV7-9

CDR3nt: TGCGCCAGCAGCCAAATAAGCGGGAGTGGTTACGAGCAGTACTTC
CDR3aa: CASSQISGSGYEQYF
d_gene: TRBD2
j_gene: TRBJ2-7
abundance: NA
v_gene: TRBV4-3

CDR3nt: TGTGCCAGCAGCCAAACCGGGACAGGGGTTTACGAGCAGTACTTC
CDR3aa: CASSQTGTGVYEQYF
d_gene: TRBD1
j_gene: TRBJ2-7
abundance: NA
v_gene: TRBV4-2

CDR3nt: TGTGCCAGTAGTATACGCAGTGGGAGCACCGGGGAGCTGTTTTTT
CDR3aa: CASSIRSGSTGELFF
d_gene: NA
j_gene: TRBJ2-2
abundance: NA
v_gene: TRBV19

CDR3nt: TGTGCCAGCAGTTCGACAGGGGTCTCCTACGAGCAGTACTTC
CDR3aa: CASSSTGVSYEQYF
d_gene: TRBD1
j_gene: TRBJ2-7
abundance: NA
v_gene: TRBV11-1

CDR3nt: TGTGCCAGCAGCCTCAACAGGGGAGGCGGTGGCAACACTGAAGCTTTCTTT
CDR3aa: CASSLNRGGGGNTEAFF
d_gene: TRBD1
j_gene: TRBJ1-1
abundance: NA
v_gene: TRBV5-4

CDR3nt: TGTGCCAGCAGTTTTATGGGCAGGGAAATTTACGAGCAGTACTTC
CDR3aa: CASSFMGREIYEQYF
d_gene: NA
j_gene: TRBJ2-7
abundance: NA
v_gene: TRBV28

CDR3nt: TGCGCCAGCAGCTTGGACGGACCCTCCTACAATGAGCAGTTCTTC
CDR3aa: CASSLDGPSYNEQFF
d_gene: NA
j_gene: TRBJ2-1
abundance: NA
v_gene: TRBV5-1

CDR3nt: TGTGCCAGCAGTGAGCCAGGGAGCTCCTACGAGCAGTACTTC
CDR3aa: CASSEPGSSYEQYF
d_gene: NA
j_gene: TRBJ2-7
abundance: NA
v_gene: TRBV25-1

CDR3nt: TGTGCCAGCAGCGACCGACAGGGTATTAATGAAAAACTGTTTTTT
CDR3aa: CASSDRQGINEKLFF
d_gene: TRBD1
j_gene: TRBJ1-4
abundance: NA
v_gene: TRBV11-1

CDR3nt: TGTGCCAGCAGCTTAGTGGGGGACTACGAGCAGTACTTC
CDR3aa: CASSLVGDYEQYF
d_gene: NA
j_gene: TRBJ2-7
abundance: NA
v_gene: TRBV7-9

CDR3nt: TGTGCCAGCAGCGTAGTCCCAGACTCCACCGGGGAGCTGTTTTTT
CDR3aa: CASSVVPDSTGELFF
d_gene: NA
j_gene: TRBJ2-2
abundance: NA
v_gene: TRBV9

CDR3nt: TGCGCCAGCAGCTTGGGAGGGACAGGGGGCACTGAAGCTTTCTTT
CDR3aa: CASSLGGTGGTEAFF
d_gene: TRBD1
j_gene: TRBJ1-1
abundance: NA
v_gene: TRBV5-1

CDR3nt: TGTGCCAGCCGACAAGGACAGGGGGTGAGCTATGGCTACACCTTC
CDR3aa: CASRQGQGVSYGYTF
d_gene: TRBD1
j_gene: TRBJ1-2
abundance: once
v_gene: TRBV28

CDR3nt: TGTGCCAGCAGCTTGGGGACTAGAAGTGAGACCCAGTACTTC
CDR3aa: CASSLGTRSETQYF
d_gene: TRBD2
j_gene: TRBJ2-5
abundance: NA
v_gene: TRBV5-4

CDR3nt: TGTGCCAGCAGTTTGAAGACGTCCGCGGGAAACACCATATATTTT
CDR3aa: CASSLKTSAGNTIYF
d_gene: NA
j_gene: TRBJ1-3
abundance: NA
v_gene: TRBV28

CDR3nt: TGTGCCAGCAGTTACAGGGGAGGGAACACTGAAGCTTTCTTT
CDR3aa: CASSYRGGNTEAFF
d_gene: TRBD1
j_gene: TRBJ1-1
abundance: NA
v_gene: TRBV7-9

CDR3nt: TGTGCCAGTAGTACTGGAGCGGGGGGGGCAGAAGTCTATGGCTACACCTTC
CDR3aa: CASSTGAGGAEVYGYTF
d_gene: NA
j_gene: TRBJ1-2
abundance: NA
v_gene: TRBV19

CDR3nt: TGTGCCAGCAGTGAGAGCAGGGGGAACACCGGGGAGCTGTTTTTT
CDR3aa: CASSESRGNTGELFF
d_gene: NA
j_gene: TRBJ2-2
abundance: once
v_gene: TRBV25-1

CDR3nt: TGTGCCAGCAGCTTACAGGGGACAGATACGCAGTATTTT
CDR3aa: CASSLQGTDTQYF
d_gene: NA
j_gene: TRBJ2-3
abundance: NA
v_gene: TRBV7-2